Below, 21 T cell receptor beta chains from the same sample are listed, as sequenced in a study of CD8+ T cells in alopecia areata. Treatment of the sample: oral pan-JAK inhibitor, 5-10 mg twice daily. Sequencing templates came from extracted RNA that was reverse transcribed into cDNA. The method was immunoSEQ multiplex PCR; TCRdb's version includes in-frame clones alone and lacks a portion of them. The sample holds roughly 280,000 clones; 60% are singletons and the top ten take 0.75% to 0.95%. The sample here was CD4+ T cells sorted from blood, taken around week 54, from a patient treated with tofacitinib. Receptor source: a human donor with alopecia areata.

The gene calls are TRBV27 and TRBJ1-2; TRBD1 might be the D (6 bases). CDR1 is MNHEY and CDR2 is SMNVEV in the germline V gene (reference sequence). There are 13 residues in the CDR3. V shed 6 bases and J shed 0 bases, with 8 bases lying between them. CDR3 bases: TGTGCCAGCAGCAGGACAGCTAACTATGGCTACACCTTC. Translated, it gives CASSRTANYGYTF.

This clone came up once. The V call is TRBV30, the J call TRBJ2-5; D not certain. The CDR3 loop spans 13 amino acids. CDR1 and CDR2 (germline): GTSNPN, SVGIG (reference sequence). V was trimmed by 0 bases and J by 2 bases, leaving 7 bases between them. Here the CDR3 reads CAWSVFGQETQYF. The CDR3 nucleotides are TGTGCCTGGAGTGTCTTCGGGCAAGAGACCCAGTACTTC.

The chain combines TRBV29-1 with TRBJ2-7, with 9 bases that match TRBD1. The CDR3 has 11 residues. Trimming at V came to 8 bases and at J to 10 bases, leaving 9 bases not matched to a gene. CDR1 SQVTM and CDR2 ANQGSEA come from the germline V gene. The CDR3 DNA is TGCAGCCATCGGACAGGGGAAATTCAGTACTTC. Its protein is CSHRTGEIQYF.

The V gene is TRBV18, the J gene TRBJ1-6, with 7 positions matching TRBD1. The J segment lost 6 bases and the V segment lost 2 bases, leaving 4 bases of the junction unmatched. The CDR3 has 15 residues. The germline V gene has CDR1 KGHSH and CDR2 LQKENI. CDR3 loop: CASSPWDSPNSPLHF. The CDR3 coding sequence is TGTGCCAGCTCACCATGGGACAGCCCTAATTCACCCCTCCACTTT.

V is TRBV7-8 and J is TRBJ2-1; unclear D gene. The CDR3 is made up of 14 amino acids. Germline CDR1 reads SGHVS; CDR2 reads FQNEAQ. The V end was cut by 0 bases, the J end by 5 bases, with 8 bases between. CDR3 DNA: TGTGCCAGCAGCTTAGCGGGCAGTAACAATGAGCAGTTCTTC. Translation gives CASSLAGSNNEQFF.

This clone was recorded a few times. The V and J genes are TRBV29-1 and TRBJ2-5, with 14 bases matching TRBD2. CDR1 and CDR2 from the germline V gene are SQVTM and ANQGSEA. V lost 6 bases to trimming and J lost 2 bases; unmatched junction nucleotides: 8. The CDR3 has 16 amino acids. CDR3 DNA: TGCAGCGTCAGGACTAGCGGGGGGTCATTACAAGAGACCCAGTACTTC. Translation gives CSVRTSGGSLQETQYF.

This clone was seen a handful of times. The CDR3 here is CASSYWGTGQTGELFF. The CDR3 nucleotides are TGTGCCAGCAGTTACTGGGGGACGGGGCAGACCGGGGAGCTGTTTTTT. The chain joins TRBV6-6 to TRBJ2-2, with D perhaps assigned TRBD1 or TRBD2 (5 bases each). Germline V gene sequence: CDR1 MNHNY, CDR2 SVGAGI (reference sequence). The CDR3 has 16 amino acids. Deletions cut 1 base from V and 5 bases from J, with 14 bases between.

This clone was detected only a few times. The chain links TRBV7-6 to TRBJ1-1; no clear D. The V end was cut by 1 base, the J end by 1 base, with 10 bases between. The CDR3 runs 15 residues. CDR1 and CDR2 (germline): SGHVS, FNYEAQ. The CDR3 nucleotides read TGTGCCAGCAGCTTAGGGGTGCGAGAGAACACTGAAGCTTTCTTT. Translated: CASSLGVRENTEAFF.

The chain recombines TRBV5-4 with TRBJ2-3; D not resolved. The germline V gene has CDR1 SGHNT and CDR2 YYREEE (reference sequence). V gave up 5 bases and J gave up 4 bases, with 14 bases separating them. The CDR3 contains 14 residues. This CDR3 reads CASSSRSEADTQYF. The CDR3, as DNA: TGTGCCAGCAGTAGCCGGTCTGAGGCAGATACGCAGTATTTT.

This clone was seen a handful of times. The chain joins TRBV9 to TRBJ2-5, with D possibly being TRBD2 (6 bases). Trimming took off 4 bases at V and 2 bases at J, with 9 bases between the two ends. The CDR3 is 13 residues long. CDR1 is SGDLS and CDR2 is YYNGEE in the germline V gene. DNA of the CDR3: TGTGCCAGCAGCAAAGGGACTCAAGAGACCCAGTACTTC. Encoded protein: CASSKGTQETQYF.

V and J are TRBV9 and TRBJ2-3, with 11 positions matching TRBD2. Germline lookup yields CDR1 SGDLS and CDR2 YYNGEE. CDR3 size: 16 residues. The V gene end was trimmed by 3 bases and the J gene end by 0 bases; junction bases not matched to a gene: 3. CDR3 DNA sequence: TGTGCCAGCAGCGCCCCTAGCGGGGGGAGCACAGATACGCAGTATTTT. Translating it yields CASSAPSGGSTDTQYF.

The V and J genes are TRBV29-1 and TRBJ1-1; the D gene is possibly TRBD1 (6 bases). Per the germline V gene, CDR1 is SQVTM and CDR2 is ANQGSEA. Trimming took off 0 bases at V and 0 bases at J, with 8 bases between the two ends. CDR3 size: 14 residues. CDR3 bases: TGCAGCGTTGAAGAACAGGGCATGAACACTGAAGCTTTCTTT. It specifies CSVEEQGMNTEAFF.

This clone was detected a few times. This chain joins TRBV5-8 and TRBJ1-5; no clear D. Trimming cost V 0 bases and J 1 base, with 8 bases left between them. This CDR3 has 15 amino acids. CDR1 and CDR2 from the germline V gene are SGHTS and YDEGEE. CDR3 amino acids: CASSLEGLSNQPQHF. The CDR3 coding sequence is TGTGCCAGCAGCTTGGAGGGTTTGAGCAATCAGCCCCAGCATTTT.

The CDR3 sequence: CASSSKGATNEKLFF. Here the CDR3 DNA reads TGCGCCAGCAGCTCGAAAGGGGCAACTAATGAAAAACTGTTTTTT. The rearrangement uses TRBV5-1 and TRBJ1-4, with a tentative D call TRBD1 (5 bases). V was cut by 3 bases and J by 0 bases, with 9 bases left in between. Germline-derived CDR1 and CDR2 are SGHRS and YFSETQ. The CDR3 runs 15 residues.

This clone has just one count. V is TRBV29-1 and J is TRBJ1-6; 7 bases line up with TRBD1. V shed 7 bases and J 7 bases; nucleotides not matched to a gene: 13. The CDR3 has 15 amino acids. Germline assignment: CDR1 SQVTM and CDR2 ANQGSEA. CDR3 in amino acids: CSARDSRRPNSPLHF. As DNA, the CDR3 is TGCAGCGCCAGGGACAGCAGGAGGCCCAATTCACCCCTCCACTTT.

J is TRBJ2-5 and V is TRBV30, with unresolved D. The CDR3 runs to 13 residues. Germline CDR1 reads GTSNPN; CDR2 reads SVGIG (reference sequence). Trimming left V 0 bases short and J 2 bases short, with 7 bases between. This CDR3 is CAWSVGWQETQYF. The CDR3 DNA reads TGTGCCTGGAGTGTAGGCTGGCAAGAGACCCAGTACTTC.

CDR3 nucleotide sequence: TGTGCCTGGAGACTAGCGGGGGCCCTAATAGCGGCCCAGTACTTC. Residues: CAWRLAGALIAAQYF. V gene TRBV30 combines with J gene TRBJ2-5; 11 bases are a match to TRBD2. This CDR3 contains 15 residues. CDR1 is GTSNPN and CDR2 is SVGIG in the germline V gene (reference sequence). J gave up 9 bases and V 3 bases, and 12 bases lay outside the gene matches.

The genes are TRBV2 and TRBJ1-2; TRBD1 agrees at 7 bases. The CDR3 has 15 amino acids. The germline gives CDR1 SNHLY, CDR2 FYNNEI. Trimming at V came to 7 bases and at J to 0 bases, leaving 8 bases not matched to a gene. The CDR3 here is CASTRDSLSNYGYTF. For the CDR3, the DNA is TGTGCCAGCACGAGGGACAGCCTTTCTAACTATGGCTACACCTTC. Full variable domain (rest looked up from reference TRBV2 and TRBJ1-2): EPEVTQTPSHQVTQMGQEVILRCVPISNHLYFYWYRQILGQKVEFLVSFYNNEISEKSEIFDDQFSVERPDGSNFTLKIRSTKLEDSAMYFCASTRDSLSNYGYTFGSGTRLTVV.

Only a few counts were recorded for this clone. This CDR3 is also generated by other DNA sequences in the sample. CDR3 coding DNA: TGTGCCAGCAGCTTACGTGGGGGCAATCAGCCCCAGCATTTT. Translating it yields CASSLRGGNQPQHF. The gene calls are TRBV7-2 and TRBJ1-5; D gene ambiguous. The V end lost 2 bases, the J end lost 2 bases, and 7 bases lay between the germline ends. Germline V gives CDR1 SGHTA, CDR2 FQGNSA. The CDR3 extends over 14 amino acids.

The rearrangement joins TRBV5-1 to TRBJ1-1; unclear D gene. Trimming took off 0 bases at V and 1 base at J, with 16 bases between the two ends. There are 17 residues in the CDR3. Germline V CDR1 and CDR2: SGHRS, YFSETQ. The CDR3 spells CASSLEGWYDENTEAFF. The CDR3, as DNA: TGCGCCAGCAGCTTGGAGGGTTGGTATGACGAGAACACTGAAGCTTTCTTT.

V is TRBV25-1 and J is TRBJ2-3, with D perhaps given as TRBD1 or TRBD2 (5 bases each). V shed 6 bases and J shed 1 base, with 20 bases lying between them. Germline V lookup: CDR1 MGHDK, CDR2 SYGVNS. The CDR3 totals 17 residues. This CDR3 reads CASRGVGDPSRTDTQYF. The CDR3 DNA is TGTGCCAGCAGGGGGGTCGGCGACCCCTCTCGCACAGATACGCAGTATTTT.